A single TCR beta chain is shown here with its context. The antigen is undetermined. The PCR contained 60 Vbeta and 13 Jbeta primers. The data were produced by immunoSEQ multiplex PCR, yet TCRdb's version contains in-frame clones alone and is incomplete. Of about 98,000 clones listed, around 86% are singletons. V gave up 8 bases and J gave up 7 bases, with 12 bases separating them. CDR1 is SQVTM and CDR2 is ANQGSEA in the germline V gene. The length of the CDR3 is 11 residues. The data were taken from a study of cytomegalovirus exposure and HLA in healthy donors. General study results and limits: HLA alleles showed associations with about 17,000 TCR beta sequences in a later analysis, at a 0.05 false discovery rate. Across donors, most TCRs were seen rarely, yet some public ones were widespread. Exclusion applied to some V segments, including TRBV6-2 and TRBV6-3, as they were indistinguishable.

The receptor comes from a female donor in good health and CMV-seropositive. V usage is TRBV29-1 and J usage is TRBJ2-1; the D gene is possibly TRBD2 (5 bases). The sequencing input was PBMCs. The CDR3 here is CSPWRRNEQFF. The CDR3 DNA follows: TGCAGCCCTTGGAGGAGGAATGAGCAGTTCTTC.